This TCR beta chain stems from a study of T cells in localized non-small cell lung cancer. Regarding the study as a whole: Clonality peaked in uninvolved adjacent lung rather than tumor. The study linked higher blood T cell density to longer overall survival. Sequencing was restricted to one tumor region; therefore, heterogeneity remains possible.

Trimming took off 0 bases at V and 4 bases at J, with 10 bases between the two ends. Per the germline V gene, CDR1 is MNHEY and CDR2 is SMNVEV (reference sequence). The CDR3 loop spans 15 amino acids. Points on this clone: Antigen specificity is unknown.

Measured with immunoSEQ multiplex PCR; TCRdb has only the in-frame clones, and not every one. There are around 25,000 clones in the sample; about nine tenths occur only once, and roughly a fifth lies in the top ten. J is TRBJ1-5 and V is TRBV27, with no clear D. This clonotype was sampled from a man aged 35 to 69 with stage I squamous cell lung carcinoma. The sequences come from peripheral blood, collected before any cancer treatment. CDR3 bases: TGTGCCAGCAGTTTATCCTTTAGAGGGAATCAGCCCCAGCATTTT. Translation: CASSLSFRGNQPQHF.